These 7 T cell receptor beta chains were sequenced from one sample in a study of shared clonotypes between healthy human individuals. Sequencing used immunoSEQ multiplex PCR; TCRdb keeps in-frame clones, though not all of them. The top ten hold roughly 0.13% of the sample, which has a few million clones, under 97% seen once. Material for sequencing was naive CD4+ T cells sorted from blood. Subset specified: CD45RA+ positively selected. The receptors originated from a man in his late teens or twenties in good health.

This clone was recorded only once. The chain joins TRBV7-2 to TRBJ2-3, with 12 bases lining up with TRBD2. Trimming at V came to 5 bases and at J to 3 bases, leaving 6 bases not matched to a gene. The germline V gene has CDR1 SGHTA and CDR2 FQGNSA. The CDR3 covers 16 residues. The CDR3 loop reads CASSKTTSGRTDTQYF. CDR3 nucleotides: TGTGCCAGCAGCAAGACGACTAGCGGGAGAACAGATACGCAGTATTTT.

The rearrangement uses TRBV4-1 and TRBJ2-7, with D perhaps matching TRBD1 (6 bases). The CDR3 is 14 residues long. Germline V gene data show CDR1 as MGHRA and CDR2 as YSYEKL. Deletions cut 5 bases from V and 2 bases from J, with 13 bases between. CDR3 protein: CASSTRDMAYEQYF. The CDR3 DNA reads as TGCGCCAGCAGCACTCGGGACATGGCCTACGAGCAGTACTTC.

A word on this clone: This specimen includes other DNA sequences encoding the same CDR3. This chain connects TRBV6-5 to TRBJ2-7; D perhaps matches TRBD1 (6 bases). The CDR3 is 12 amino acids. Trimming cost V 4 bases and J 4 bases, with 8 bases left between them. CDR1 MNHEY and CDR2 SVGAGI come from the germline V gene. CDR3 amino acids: CASSSRGYEQYF. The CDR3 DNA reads TGTGCCAGCAGTTCCAGGGGATACGAGCAGTACTTC.

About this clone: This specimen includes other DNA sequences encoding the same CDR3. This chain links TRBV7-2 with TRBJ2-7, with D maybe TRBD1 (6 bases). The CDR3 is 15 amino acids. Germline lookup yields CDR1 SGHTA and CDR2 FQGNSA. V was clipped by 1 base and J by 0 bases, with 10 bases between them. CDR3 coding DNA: TGTGCCAGCAGCTTAGTCACACAGGGCTCCTACGAGCAGTACTTC. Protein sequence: CASSLVTQGSYEQYF.

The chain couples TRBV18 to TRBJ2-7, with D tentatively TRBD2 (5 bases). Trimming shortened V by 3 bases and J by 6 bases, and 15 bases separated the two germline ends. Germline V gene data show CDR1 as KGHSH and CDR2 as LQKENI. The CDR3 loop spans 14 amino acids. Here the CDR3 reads CASSPHARDGEQYF. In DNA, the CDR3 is TGTGCCAGCTCACCCCACGCGAGGGATGGCGAGCAGTACTTC.

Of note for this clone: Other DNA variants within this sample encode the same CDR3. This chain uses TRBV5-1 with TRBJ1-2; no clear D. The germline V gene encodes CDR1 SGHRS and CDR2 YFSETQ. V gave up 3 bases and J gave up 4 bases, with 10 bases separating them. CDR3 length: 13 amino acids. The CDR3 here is CASSYDGSYGYTF. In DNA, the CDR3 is TGCGCCAGCAGCTATGACGGAAGCTATGGCTACACCTTC.

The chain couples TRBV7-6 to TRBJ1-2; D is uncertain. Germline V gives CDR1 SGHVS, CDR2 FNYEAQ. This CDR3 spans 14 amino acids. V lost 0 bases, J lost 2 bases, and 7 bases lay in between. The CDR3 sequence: CASSLAEGNYGYTF. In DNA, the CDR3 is TGTGCCAGCAGCTTAGCGGAAGGAAACTATGGCTACACCTTC.